This is a list of T cell receptor beta chains from one sample in a study of blood T cell repertoires in COVID-19. Libraries were prepared by immunoSEQ multiplex PCR; TCRdb keeps only in-frame clonotypes and omits some of them. This sample yields some 290,000 clones, of which roughly 80% are seen a single time; about 4.5% belongs to the top ten. Sequenced: peripheral blood. The receptors originated from a man aged 55 to 70 who had recovered from COVID-19. The CDR3 runs from the conserved cysteine through the conserved F or W. D genes are given only for firm matches. Only part of the rows carry a size: once, few, many, or a class if the clone is expanded.

D,V,size,J,CDR3,DNA
-,TRBV6-2/TRBV6-3,once,TRBJ1-2,CASSWADNYGYTF,TGTGCCAGCAGTTGGGCAGACAACTATGGCTACACCTTC
TRBD2,TRBV4-1,-,TRBJ2-5,CASSQSGLAEETQYF,TGCGCCAGCAGCCAATCGGGACTAGCAGAAGAGACCCAGTACTTC
TRBD1,TRBV6-4,-,TRBJ1-1,CASSADRGTEAFF,TGTGCCAGCAGTGCCGACAGGGGCACTGAAGCTTTCTTT
TRBD1,TRBV4-1,-,TRBJ2-3,CASSRDRGRDTQYF,TGCGCCAGCAGCCGGGACAGGGGGCGAGATACGCAGTATTTT
TRBD1,TRBV15,-,TRBJ1-5,CATSRGTGGQPQHF,TGTGCCACCAGCAGAGGGACAGGGGGTCAGCCCCAGCATTTT
-,TRBV20-1,-,TRBJ1-1,CSARSSTEAFF,TGCAGTGCTAGATCCAGCACTGAAGCTTTCTTT
-,TRBV18,-,TRBJ2-5,CASSRQGLQETQYF,TGTGCCAGCTCCCGACAGGGACTCCAAGAGACCCAGTACTTC
-,TRBV3-1/TRBV3-2,once,TRBJ2-7,CASSPLGEAYEQYF,TGTGCCAGCAGCCCTTTGGGGGAGGCCTACGAGCAGTACTTC
-,TRBV7-9,-,TRBJ2-5,CASSLAGSRWAQYF,TGTGCCAGCAGCTTAGCGGGGAGTCGTTGGGCCCAGTACTTC
-,TRBV5-6,-,TRBJ2-1,CASSLVASRSAQGEQFF,TGTGCCAGCAGCTTGGTGGCCTCAAGGTCTGCACAGGGCGAGCAGTTCTTC
-,TRBV5-6,-,TRBJ1-2,CASSLSQALYGYTF,TGTGCCAGCAGCTTGTCACAGGCGCTCTATGGCTACACCTTC
-,TRBV5-1,once,TRBJ2-5,CASSWKGGRRPDAETQYF,TGCGCCAGCAGCTGGAAGGGGGGGCGACGTCCCGATGCGGAGACCCAGTACTTC
-,TRBV5-5,many,TRBJ2-1,CASSLETVVTNEQFF,TGTGCCAGCAGCTTGGAGACTGTCGTTACGAATGAGCAGTTCTTC
-,TRBV19,-,TRBJ2-7,CASSIRQKDEQYF,TGTGCCAGTAGTATCCGACAGAAGGACGAGCAGTACTTC
TRBD2,TRBV11-2,-,TRBJ2-2,CASSRRLAGNTGELFF,TGTGCCAGCAGCAGACGACTAGCGGGAAACACCGGGGAGCTGTTTTTT
TRBD1,TRBV11-2,-,TRBJ2-5,CASRVTGGAGETQYF,TGTGCCAGCAGAGTTACAGGGGGCGCGGGGGAGACCCAGTACTTC
-,TRBV3-1/TRBV3-2,-,TRBJ2-5,CASSLRGGGETQYF,TGTGCCAGCAGCCTTCGTGGGGGGGGCGAGACCCAGTACTTC
TRBD1,TRBV6-5,-,TRBJ2-7,CASTPGTAAYEQYF,TGTGCCAGCACCCCCGGGACAGCCGCCTACGAGCAGTACTTC